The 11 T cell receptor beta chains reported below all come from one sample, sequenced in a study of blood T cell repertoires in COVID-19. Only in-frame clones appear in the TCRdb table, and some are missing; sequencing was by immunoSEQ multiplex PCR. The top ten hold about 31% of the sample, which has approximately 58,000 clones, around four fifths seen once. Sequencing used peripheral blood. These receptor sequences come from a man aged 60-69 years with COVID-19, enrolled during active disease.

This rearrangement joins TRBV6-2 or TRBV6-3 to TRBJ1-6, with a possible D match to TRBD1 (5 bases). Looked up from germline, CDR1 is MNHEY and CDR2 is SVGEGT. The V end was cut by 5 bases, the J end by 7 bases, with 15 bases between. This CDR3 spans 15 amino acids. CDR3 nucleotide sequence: TGTGCCAGCAGTCTCACCAGGGTAGGGAATTCACCCCTCCACTTT. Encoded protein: CASSLTRVGNSPLHF.

CDR3 sequence: CASSSERTGFHF. In DNA, the CDR3 is TGTGCCAGCAGTTCGGAACGGACAGGTTTCCACTTT. V and J are TRBV12-3 or TRBV12-4 and TRBJ1-6, with 7 bases fitting TRBD1. The CDR3 extends over 12 amino acids. Trimming took 4 bases from V and 17 from J; bases not matched to a gene: 8.

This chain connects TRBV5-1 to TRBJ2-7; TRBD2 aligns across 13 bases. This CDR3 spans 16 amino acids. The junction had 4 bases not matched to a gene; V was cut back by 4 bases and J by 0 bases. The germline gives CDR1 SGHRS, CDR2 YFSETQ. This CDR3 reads CASSDGLAGVSYEQYF. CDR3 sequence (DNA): TGCGCCAGCAGCGACGGACTAGCGGGAGTCTCCTACGAGCAGTACTTC.

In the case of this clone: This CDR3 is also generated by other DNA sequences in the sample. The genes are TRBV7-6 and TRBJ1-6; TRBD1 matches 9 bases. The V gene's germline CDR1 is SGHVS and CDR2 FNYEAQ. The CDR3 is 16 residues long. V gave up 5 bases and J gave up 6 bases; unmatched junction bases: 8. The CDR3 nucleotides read TGTGCCAGCAGCCTAGGGGGACAGGGCTCTAATTCACCCCTCCACTTT. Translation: CASSLGGQGSNSPLHF.

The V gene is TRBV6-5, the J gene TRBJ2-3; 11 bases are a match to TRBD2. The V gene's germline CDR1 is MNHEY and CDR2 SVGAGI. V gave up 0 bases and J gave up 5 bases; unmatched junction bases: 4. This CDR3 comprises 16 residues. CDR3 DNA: TGTGCCAGCAGTTACTCGCGGCTAGCGGGAGGAGATACGCAGTATTTT. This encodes CASSYSRLAGGDTQYF.

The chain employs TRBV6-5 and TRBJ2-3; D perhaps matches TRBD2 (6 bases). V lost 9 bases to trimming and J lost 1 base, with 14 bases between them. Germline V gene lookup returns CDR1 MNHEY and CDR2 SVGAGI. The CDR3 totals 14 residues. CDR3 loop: CASGGLRGTDTQYF. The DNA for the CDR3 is TGTGCCAGTGGGGGACTGCGCGGCACAGATACGCAGTATTTT.

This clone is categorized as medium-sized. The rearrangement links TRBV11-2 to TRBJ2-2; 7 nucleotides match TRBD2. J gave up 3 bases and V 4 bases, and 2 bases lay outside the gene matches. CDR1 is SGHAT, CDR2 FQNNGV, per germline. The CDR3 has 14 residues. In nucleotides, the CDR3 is TGTGCCAGCAGCTACGGGGGGTACACCGGGGAGCTGTTTTTT. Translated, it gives CASSYGGYTGELFF.

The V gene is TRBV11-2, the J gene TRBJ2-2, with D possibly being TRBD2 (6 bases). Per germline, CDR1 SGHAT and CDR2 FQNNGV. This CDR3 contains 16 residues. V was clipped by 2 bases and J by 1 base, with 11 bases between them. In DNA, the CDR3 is TGTGCCAGCAGCTTATTCGGCGGGGTGAACACCGGGGAGCTGTTTTTT. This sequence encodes CASSLFGGVNTGELFF. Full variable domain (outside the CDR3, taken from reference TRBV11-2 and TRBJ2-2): EAGVAQSPRYKIIEKRQSVAFWCNPISGHATLYWYQQILGQGPKLLIQFQNNGVVDDSQLPKDRFSAERLKGVDSTLKIQPAKLEDSAVYLCASSLFGGVNTGELFFGEGSRLTVL.

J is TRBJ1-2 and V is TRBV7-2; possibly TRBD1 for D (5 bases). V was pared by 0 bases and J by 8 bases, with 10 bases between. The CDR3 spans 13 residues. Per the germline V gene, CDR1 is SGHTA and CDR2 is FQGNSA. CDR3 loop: CASSLAGARGYTF. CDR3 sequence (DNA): TGTGCCAGCAGCTTAGCAGGGGCAAGAGGCTACACCTTC.

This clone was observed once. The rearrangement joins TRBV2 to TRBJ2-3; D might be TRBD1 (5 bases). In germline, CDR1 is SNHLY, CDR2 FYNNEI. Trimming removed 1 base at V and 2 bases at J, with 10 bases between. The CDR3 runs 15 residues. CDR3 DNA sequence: TGTGCCAGCAGTGAAGGGGGCGCGGCCACAGATACGCAGTATTTT. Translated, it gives CASSEGGAATDTQYF.

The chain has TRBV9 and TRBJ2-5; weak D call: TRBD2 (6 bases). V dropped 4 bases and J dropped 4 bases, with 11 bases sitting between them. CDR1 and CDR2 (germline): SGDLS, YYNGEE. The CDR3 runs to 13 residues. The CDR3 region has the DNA TGTGCCAGCAGCTCCGGGAGCGGAGAGACCCAGTACTTC. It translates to CASSSGSGETQYF. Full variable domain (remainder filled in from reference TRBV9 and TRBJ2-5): DSGVTQTPKHLITATGQRVTLRCSPRSGDLSVYWYQQSLDQGLQFLIQYYNGEERAKGNILERFSAQQFPDLHSELNLSSLELGDSALYFCASSSGSGETQYFGPGTRLLVL.